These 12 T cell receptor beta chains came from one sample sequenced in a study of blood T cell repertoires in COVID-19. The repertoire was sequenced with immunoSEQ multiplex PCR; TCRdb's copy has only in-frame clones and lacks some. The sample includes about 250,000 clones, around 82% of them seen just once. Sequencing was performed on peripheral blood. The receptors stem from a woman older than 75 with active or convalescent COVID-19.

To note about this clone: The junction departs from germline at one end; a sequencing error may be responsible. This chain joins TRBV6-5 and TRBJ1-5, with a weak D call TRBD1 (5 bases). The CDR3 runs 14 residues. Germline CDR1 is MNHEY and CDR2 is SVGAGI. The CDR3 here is CASSDSTGKQPQHF. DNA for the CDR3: TGTGCCAGCAGTGACTCCACAGGCAAACAGCCCCAGCATTTT.

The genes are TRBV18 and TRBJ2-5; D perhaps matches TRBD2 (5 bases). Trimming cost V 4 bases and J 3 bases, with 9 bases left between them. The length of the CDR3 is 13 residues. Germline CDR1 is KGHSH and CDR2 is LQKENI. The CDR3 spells CASSLGVEETQYF. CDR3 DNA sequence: TGTGCCAGCTCACTGGGAGTCGAAGAGACCCAGTACTTC.

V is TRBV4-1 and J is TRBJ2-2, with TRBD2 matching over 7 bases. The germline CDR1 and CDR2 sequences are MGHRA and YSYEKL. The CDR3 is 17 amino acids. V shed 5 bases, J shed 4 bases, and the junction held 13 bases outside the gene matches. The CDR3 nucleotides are TGCGCCAGCAGCTTAACCCCAAGCGGGGTGGGCACCGGGGAGCTGTTTTTT. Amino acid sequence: CASSLTPSGVGTGELFF.

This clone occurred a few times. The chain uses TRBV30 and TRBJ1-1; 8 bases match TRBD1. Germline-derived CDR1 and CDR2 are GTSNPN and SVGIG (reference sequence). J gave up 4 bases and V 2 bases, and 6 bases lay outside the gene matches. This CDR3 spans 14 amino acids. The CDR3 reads CAWSPQTGGTEAFF. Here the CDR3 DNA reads TGTGCCTGGAGTCCGCAAACAGGGGGCACTGAAGCTTTCTTT.

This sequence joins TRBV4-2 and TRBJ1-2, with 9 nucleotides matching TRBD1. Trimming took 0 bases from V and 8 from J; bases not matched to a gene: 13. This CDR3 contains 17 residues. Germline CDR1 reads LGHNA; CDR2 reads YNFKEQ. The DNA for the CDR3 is TGTGCCAGCAGCCAAGAGTTGGGGAACAGGGGGCCAGGGGGCTACACCTTC. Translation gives CASSQELGNRGPGGYTF.

In nucleotides, the CDR3 is TGTGCCAGCAGCCAAGATGGGGGACAGGCCCGCAAGAATTCACCCCTCCACTTT. It codes for CASSQDGGQARKNSPLHF. V gene TRBV3-1 (or the pseudogene TRBV3-2) combines with J gene TRBJ1-6, with 8 bases fitting TRBD1. Losses at the gene ends were 0 bases for V and 7 bases for J; bases not matched to a gene: 11. In germline, CDR1 is LGHDT, CDR2 YNNKEL (reference sequence). This CDR3 contains 18 residues.

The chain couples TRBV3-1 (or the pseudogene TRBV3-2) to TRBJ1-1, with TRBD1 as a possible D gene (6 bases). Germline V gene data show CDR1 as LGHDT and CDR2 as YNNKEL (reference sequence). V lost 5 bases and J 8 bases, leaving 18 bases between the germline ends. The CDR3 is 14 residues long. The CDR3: CASSARGVRAEAFF. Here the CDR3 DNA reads TGTGCCAGCAGCGCCAGGGGCGTAAGGGCGGAAGCTTTCTTT.

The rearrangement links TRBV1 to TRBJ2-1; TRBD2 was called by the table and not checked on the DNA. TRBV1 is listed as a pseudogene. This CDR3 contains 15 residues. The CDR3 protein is CTSALVKLVYNEQFF. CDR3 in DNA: TGCACCAGCGCCTTAGTAAAGTTGGTATACAATGAGCAGTTCTTC.

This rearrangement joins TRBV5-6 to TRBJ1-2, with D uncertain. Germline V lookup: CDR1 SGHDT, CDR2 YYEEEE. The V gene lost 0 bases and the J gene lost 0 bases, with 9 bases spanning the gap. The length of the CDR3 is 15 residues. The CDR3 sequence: CASSLGPLANYGYTF. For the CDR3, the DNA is TGTGCCAGCAGCTTGGGACCGCTAGCTAACTATGGCTACACCTTC.

The DNA for the CDR3 is TGTGCCAGCAGTGCTAGCGGGACAGAGACCCAGTACTTC. Translated: CASSASGTETQYF. The chain links TRBV27 to TRBJ2-5, with 9 bases lining up with TRBD2. Germline loops: CDR1 MNHEY, CDR2 SMNVEV (reference sequence). This CDR3 comprises 13 residues. J lost 4 bases, V lost 5 bases, and 2 bases had no gene match.

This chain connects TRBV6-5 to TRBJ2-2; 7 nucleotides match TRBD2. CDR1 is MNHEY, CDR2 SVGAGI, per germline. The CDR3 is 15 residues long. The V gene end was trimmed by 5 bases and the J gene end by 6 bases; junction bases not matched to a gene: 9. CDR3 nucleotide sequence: TGTGCCAGCAGTCTATTAGCTGCGGGGGCCGGGGAGCTGTTTTTT. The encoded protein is CASSLLAAGAGELFF.

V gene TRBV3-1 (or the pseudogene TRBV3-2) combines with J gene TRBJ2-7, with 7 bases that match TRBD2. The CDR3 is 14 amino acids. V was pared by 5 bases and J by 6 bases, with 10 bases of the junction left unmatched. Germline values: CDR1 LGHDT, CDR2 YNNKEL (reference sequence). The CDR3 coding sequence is TGTGCCAGCAGCTTTCATCGGGGGGACGCCGAGCAGTACTTC. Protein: CASSFHRGDAEQYF.